This TCR beta chain was recovered during a study of cytomegalovirus exposure and HLA in healthy donors. Study-level points and caveats: Trimming of TCR beta V- and J-genes showed a link, identified in a later analysis, to a missense DCLRE1C variant.

With regard to this clone: Its antigen is currently unknown. Mismatch with germline at one junction end may stem from a read error.

The donors, nominally healthy at sampling, likely had unrecorded immune exposures. The study ran its PCR with 60 Vbeta and 13 Jbeta primers. Original methodology: Around 9.9 million shared chains were among the about 80 million unique TCR beta chains that a later analysis counted. TCRdb's copy holds only in-frame clones and misses some; the assay was immunoSEQ multiplex PCR. The V and J calls and the clone size are those of that table, but D and trimming were determined from the DNA. Counted here are about 130,000 clones, over 70% occurring once; the ten biggest clones make up approximately 2.1%. CDR1 SSHAT and CDR2 FNYEAQ come from the germline V gene (reference sequence). This CDR3 contains 15 residues.

V usage is TRBV7-7 and J usage is TRBJ2-1, with D possibly TRBD2 on 5 matching bases. The sample comprised PBMCs. The TCR comes from a man in his thirties or forties in good health and CMV-seronegative. CDR3 sequence (DNA): TGTGCTAGCAGCTTAGACGGGAACTCCTACAATGAGCAGTTCTTC. Protein sequence: CASSLDGNSYNEQFF.